This T cell receptor beta chain was sequenced for a study of cytotoxic CD8 clonotypes in ibrutinib-treated CLL. Study-level information: Responses: roughly 24 partial, 2 complete; after median approximately 67 months, about 15 stayed remitted, around twelve progressed. Study-wide results and caveats: Sustained-remission and progressing patients' sampling times differed. The study found baseline clonality above age-matched healthy donors, tracking circulating CD8+ T-cell counts. Few clonotypes were public, and these shrank or held steady under treatment.

Germline CDR1 and CDR2: LNHNV and YYDKDF (reference sequence). This CDR3 region has 13 residues. The germline V and J ends were trimmed by 6 bases and 9 bases, with 15 bases remaining between them. Sequencing was performed with immunoSEQ multiplex PCR; in TCRdb, only in-frame clones are kept and a portion is missing. The sample records approximately 40,000 clones, around 70% being singletons. Judged by abundance, this clone is large (0.1 to 1%). Its antigen is currently unknown. The sequencing here drew on PBMCs, taken at disease progression, from a patient treated with ibrutinib. The TCR was taken from a human donor with chronic lymphocytic leukemia. The V and J genes are TRBV15 and TRBJ2-4; a possible D gene is TRBD1 (6 bases). The CDR3, as DNA: TGTGCCACCAGTACCTACACAGGGTCCATTCAGTACTTC. Its translation: CATSTYTGSIQYF.